The 13 T cell receptor beta chains below were found in one sample sequenced in a study of breast tumors, draining lymph nodes, adjacent tissues. The lymph nodes were axillary draining lymph nodes from breast cancer patients. A single record per CDR3 protein comes from TCRdb applying MiXCR to the multiplex PCR reads. The repertoire has approximately 88,000 distinct CDR3 sequences, approximately 30% of them found once; the top ten carry 8.1%. The specimen sequenced was axillary lymph node tissue. The receptors were gathered from a female donor with breast cancer. Some clones in this sample may be carry-over from other donors' samples.

This clonotype was picked up a small number of times. The chain recombines TRBV7-9 with TRBJ1-1; the D is unclear. This CDR3 is 13 amino acids long. Germline V gives CDR1 SEHNR, CDR2 FQNEAQ (reference sequence). V lost 5 bases and J lost 5, with 12 bases in between. In DNA form, the CDR3 reads TGTGCCAGCAGCCCTCTAGGTAGGACTGAAGCTTTCTTT. This codes for CASSPLGRTEAFF.

This clonotype was observed many times. The chain employs TRBV19 and TRBJ2-2, with 8 bases fitting TRBD2. The V gene's germline CDR1 is LNHDA and CDR2 SQIVND (reference sequence). The V and J ends lost 4 bases and 8 bases, in that order; junction bases with no gene match: 9. This CDR3 spans 15 amino acids. In nucleotides, the CDR3 is TGTGCCAGTAGTACCGGGACTAGGTCTACTGGGGAGCTGTTTTTT. Protein product: CASSTGTRSTGELFF.

The V call is TRBV10-2, the J call TRBJ1-6; the match to TRBD1 covers 11 bases. The CDR3 consists of 14 residues. Trimming cost V 6 bases and J 11 bases; bases outside gene matches: 6. CDR1 and CDR2 from the germline V gene are WSHSY and SAAADI. The DNA of the CDR3 is TGCGCCAGCAGGGGAGGACAGGGGGCAACACCCCTCCACTTT. As protein: CASRGGQGATPLHF.

The J gene is TRBJ1-6, the V gene TRBV9, with unresolved D. CDR1 SGDLS and CDR2 YYNGEE come from the germline V gene. Trimming shortened V by 0 bases and J by 7 bases, and 11 bases separated the two germline ends. The CDR3 loop spans 15 amino acids. The CDR3 DNA reads as TGTGCCAGCAGCGTAGATAGGGCATGGAATTCACCCCTCCACTTT. Its translation is CASSVDRAWNSPLHF.

This clonotype occurred many times. The chain joins TRBV11-3 to TRBJ2-7; D call uncertain. The CDR3 runs to 12 residues. CDR1 is SGHNT and CDR2 is YENEEA in the germline V gene. V was pared by 4 bases and J by 3 bases, with 7 bases between. The CDR3 loop is CASSSRIYEQYF. The CDR3 DNA follows: TGTGCCAGCAGCTCCCGTATCTACGAGCAGTACTTC.

In regard to this clonotype: At one of its ends the junction is not consistent with the germline gene, which may arise from a read error. The rearrangement uses TRBV20-1 and TRBJ1-5, with D uncertain. This CDR3 is 12 amino acids long. In germline, CDR1 is DFQATT, CDR2 SNEGSKA (reference sequence). The CDR3 is CSAREVNQPPHF. The CDR3 coding sequence is TGCAGTGCTAGAGAAGTCAATCAGCCCCCGCATTTT.

The chain employs TRBV11-2 and TRBJ2-7; tentatively, D is TRBD1 (6 bases). The germline CDR1 and CDR2 sequences are SGHAT and FQNNGV. The V gene lost 6 bases and the J gene lost 12 bases, with 18 bases spanning the gap. This CDR3 has 12 residues. The CDR3 bases are TGTGCCAGCAGGGGATCAGGGGACGCGCGGTACTTC. Its translation: CASRGSGDARYF.

Concerning this clonotype: This may be a read error, as it is one base from a much larger clone. The rearrangement joins TRBV3-1 to TRBJ1-6; D unclear. V dropped 0 bases and J dropped 8 bases, with 11 bases sitting between them. Germline CDR1 is LGHDT and CDR2 is YNNKEL (reference sequence). The CDR3 is 15 residues long. This CDR3 is CASSQDRSLDSPLHF. The CDR3, as DNA: TGTGCCAGCAGCCAAGACAGGTCGTTAGATTCACCCCTCCACTTT.

This clonotype was detected ten times or more. The V call is TRBV14, the J call TRBJ2-3; no firm D call. The ends were cut back, 0 bases at V and 2 bases at J, with 6 bases in the middle. CDR3 length: 14 amino acids. Germline CDR1 SGHDN, CDR2 FVKESK. The CDR3 nucleotides are TGTGCCAGCAGCCAAGACCGAATCACAGATACGCAGTATTTT. This sequence encodes CASSQDRITDTQYF. Combining the CDR3 with reference TRBV14 and TRBJ2-3 gives the whole variable domain EAGVTQFPSHSVIEKGQTVTLRCDPISGHDNLYWYRRVMGKEIKFLLHFVKESKQDESGMPNNRFLAERTGGTYSTLKVQPAELEDSGVYFCASSQDRITDTQYFGPGTRLTVL.

This clonotype has more than one count but fewer than ten. A much larger clonotype is one base distant, so this may be a read error. This sequence joins TRBV6-1 and TRBJ2-7, with D perhaps matching TRBD2 (5 bases). Trimming cost V 5 bases and J 1 base, with 9 bases left between them. There are 13 residues in the CDR3. Per germline, CDR1 MNHNS and CDR2 SASEGT. In DNA form, the CDR3 reads TGTGCCAGCAGTCCCTGGGAGTCCTACGAGCAGTACTTC. This encodes CASSPWESYEQYF.

This clonotype was counted many times. The chain recombines TRBV5-1 with TRBJ1-4; 7 nucleotides match TRBD1. The V and J ends lost 4 bases and 2 bases, in that order; junction bases with no gene match: 8. The CDR3 runs to 16 residues. CDR1 and CDR2 from the germline V gene are SGHRS and YFSETQ. In DNA form, the CDR3 reads TGCGCCAGCAGCACACAACCACAGGGGACTAATGAAAAACTGTTTTTT. Its protein product is CASSTQPQGTNEKLFF.

This clonotype was observed at least ten times. This rearrangement joins TRBV19 to TRBJ2-7, with 7 bases fitting TRBD1. The CDR3 consists of 14 residues. The germline gives CDR1 LNHDA, CDR2 SQIVND (reference sequence). The J segment lost 2 bases and the V segment lost 5 bases, leaving 6 bases of the junction unmatched. The CDR3 coding sequence is TGTGCCAGTAGTCTGACTGACAGGGCCTACGAGCAGTACTTC. It translates to CASSLTDRAYEQYF.

This clonotype was picked up many times. The chain joins TRBV2 to TRBJ2-1; 7 positions match TRBD2. The CDR3 is 15 residues long. V lost 9 bases and J lost 9; bases outside the gene matches: 17. CDR1 SNHLY and CDR2 FYNNEI come from the germline V gene. Here the CDR3 DNA reads TGTGCCAGATCACCCCCCGTGGCCCCGGGGGGTGAGCAGTTCTTC. This sequence encodes CARSPPVAPGGEQFF.